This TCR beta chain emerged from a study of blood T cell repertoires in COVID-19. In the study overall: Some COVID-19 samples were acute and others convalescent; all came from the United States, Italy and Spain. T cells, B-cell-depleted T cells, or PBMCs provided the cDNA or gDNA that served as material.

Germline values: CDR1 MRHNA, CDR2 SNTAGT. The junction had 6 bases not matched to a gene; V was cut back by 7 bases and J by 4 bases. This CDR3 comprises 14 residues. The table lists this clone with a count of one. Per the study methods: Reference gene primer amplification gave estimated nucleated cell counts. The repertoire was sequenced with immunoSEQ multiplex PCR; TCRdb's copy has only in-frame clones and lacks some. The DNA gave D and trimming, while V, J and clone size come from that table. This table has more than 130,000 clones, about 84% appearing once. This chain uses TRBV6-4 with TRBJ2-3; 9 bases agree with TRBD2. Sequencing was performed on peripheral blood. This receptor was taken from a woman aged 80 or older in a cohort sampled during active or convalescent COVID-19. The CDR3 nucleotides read TGTGCCAGCAAGGCTAGCGGGGCCGCAGATACGCAGTATTTT. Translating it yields CASKASGAADTQYF.